Each of the 10 T cell receptor beta chains below was sequenced from the same sample in a study of blood T cell repertoires in COVID-19. Produced via immunoSEQ multiplex PCR; TCRdb's table is partial and in-frame only. The profile shows around 200,000 clones, around nine tenths of them singletons. The sequencing sample was made of peripheral blood. The source of these receptors is a young woman who had recovered from COVID-19.

The CDR3 protein is CASSFRGDRVGNEQFF. Written as DNA, the CDR3 is TGTGCCAGCAGCTTCCGAGGAGACAGGGTGGGAAATGAGCAGTTCTTC. This sequence joins TRBV9 and TRBJ2-1; 7 bases map to TRBD1. The V and J ends lost 4 bases and 7 bases, in that order; junction bases with no gene match: 14. Germline CDR1 is SGDLS and CDR2 is YYNGEE. The CDR3 covers 16 residues.

This rearrangement joins TRBV5-5 to TRBJ2-3; TRBD2 aligns across 11 bases. Germline V gene data show CDR1 as SGHKS and CDR2 as YYEKEE (reference sequence). This CDR3 spans 16 amino acids. The V and J ends lost 1 base and 6 bases, in that order; junction bases with no gene match: 7. CDR3 sequence reads: CASSLSGTSGRDTQYF. In nucleotides, the CDR3 is TGTGCCAGCAGCTTGAGCGGGACTAGCGGACGGGATACGCAGTATTTT.

The V gene is TRBV3-1 (or the pseudogene TRBV3-2), the J gene TRBJ2-1; D uncertain. This CDR3 region has 14 residues. Trimming shortened V by 2 bases and J by 0 bases, and 5 bases separated the two germline ends. Per the germline V gene, CDR1 is LGHDT and CDR2 is YNNKEL (reference sequence). CDR3 loop: CASSQQDSYNEQFF. The DNA for the CDR3 is TGTGCCAGCAGCCAACAGGACTCCTACAATGAGCAGTTCTTC.

In the case of this clone: The junction does not match germline at one end; this may be a read error. The chain carries TRBV5-5 and TRBJ1-2, with D hard to call. The CDR3 consists of 13 residues. Germline lookup yields CDR1 SGHKS and CDR2 YYEKEE (reference sequence). CDR3 in amino acids: CASSSAQARFSVF. CDR3 sequence (DNA): TGTGCCAGCAGCTCCGCGCAGGCCCGGTTTTCTGTCTTC.

This clone was seen a few times. The chain joins TRBV7-3 to TRBJ2-1; 7 nucleotides align to TRBD2. CDR1 and CDR2 from the germline V gene are SGHTA and FQGTGA. This CDR3 has 16 residues. The V gene end was trimmed by 1 base and the J gene end by 0 bases; junction bases not matched to a gene: 3. CDR3 sequence reads: CASSLSGGSSYNEQFF. CDR3 coding DNA: TGTGCCAGCAGCTTAAGCGGCGGGAGCTCCTACAATGAGCAGTTCTTC.

The rearrangement uses TRBV4-2 and TRBJ1-5, with no clear D. The CDR3 runs to 15 residues. The germline V gene encodes CDR1 LGHNA and CDR2 YNFKEQ. Trimming took 2 bases from V and 5 from J, leaving 13 bases between them. The CDR3 nucleotides are TGTGCCAGCAGCCAATTCGTCCGCGGGGATCAGCCCCAGCATTTT. Translation gives CASSQFVRGDQPQHF.

This CDR3 is CASSLVGSGGSLSYEQYF. CDR3 nucleotides: TGTGCCAGCAGCTTAGTCGGTAGCGGGGGGTCCCTCAGCTACGAGCAGTACTTC. V usage is TRBV7-2 and J usage is TRBJ2-7; the match to TRBD2 covers 10 bases. J gave up 3 bases and V 1 base, and 12 bases lay outside the gene matches. CDR1 and CDR2 from the germline V gene are SGHTA and FQGNSA. This CDR3 spans 18 amino acids. Combining the CDR3 with reference TRBV7-2 and TRBJ2-7 gives the whole variable domain GAGVSQSPSNKVTEKGKDVELRCDPISGHTALYWYRQSLGQGLEFLIYFQGNSAPDKSGLPSDRFSAERTGGSVSTLTIQRTQQEDSAVYLCASSLVGSGGSLSYEQYFGPGTRLTVT.

J is TRBJ2-5 and V is TRBV29-1; 12 bases line up with TRBD2. This CDR3 has 17 residues. Germline lookup yields CDR1 SQVTM and CDR2 ANQGSEA. The V segment lost 3 bases and the J segment 4 bases; nucleotides outside the gene matches: 12. The CDR3 here is CSVDGLAGGPSGETQYF. The CDR3 nucleotides read TGCAGCGTTGATGGGCTAGCGGGAGGGCCCTCGGGAGAGACCCAGTACTTC.

Only one count was recorded for this clone. The gene calls are TRBV9 and TRBJ1-4; 9 bases map to TRBD1. This CDR3 has 17 residues. The V segment lost 3 bases and the J segment 0 bases; nucleotides outside the gene matches: 6. Germline CDR1 reads SGDLS; CDR2 reads YYNGEE. This CDR3 reads CASSASGQGATNEKLFF. The CDR3 nucleotides are TGTGCCAGCAGCGCATCGGGACAGGGAGCAACTAATGAAAAACTGTTTTTT.

V usage is TRBV19 and J usage is TRBJ2-5; 7 bases agree with TRBD2. Trimming at V came to 7 bases and at J to 2 bases, leaving 4 bases not matched to a gene. Germline CDR1 LNHDA, CDR2 SQIVND (reference sequence). This CDR3 contains 13 residues. This CDR3 reads CASIQGGQETQYF. CDR3 DNA: TGTGCCAGTATCCAGGGAGGGCAAGAGACCCAGTACTTC. The full variable domain, completed using reference TRBV19 and TRBJ2-5, is DGGITQSPKYLFRKEGQNVTLSCEQNLNHDAMYWYRQDPGQGLRLIYYSQIVNDFQKGDIAEGYSVSREKKESFPLTVTSAQKNPTAFYLCASIQGGQETQYFGPGTRLLVL.